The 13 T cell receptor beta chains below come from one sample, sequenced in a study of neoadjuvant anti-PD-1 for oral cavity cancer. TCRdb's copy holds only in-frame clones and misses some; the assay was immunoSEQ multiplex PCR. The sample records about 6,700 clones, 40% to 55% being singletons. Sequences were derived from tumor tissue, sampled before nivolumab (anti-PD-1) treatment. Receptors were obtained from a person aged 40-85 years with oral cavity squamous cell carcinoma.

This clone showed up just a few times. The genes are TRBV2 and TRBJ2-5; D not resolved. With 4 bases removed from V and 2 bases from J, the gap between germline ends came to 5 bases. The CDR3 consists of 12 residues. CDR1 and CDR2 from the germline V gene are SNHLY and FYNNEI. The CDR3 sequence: CASSVFQETQYF. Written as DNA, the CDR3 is TGTGCCAGCAGTGTTTTTCAAGAGACCCAGTACTTC.

In nucleotides, the CDR3 is TGTGCCAGCAGTGAATATGTGAGCGGGCTAGAAGAGACCCAGTACTTC. Translating it yields CASSEYVSGLEETQYF. V usage is TRBV2 and J usage is TRBJ2-5, with D possibly being TRBD2 (6 bases). The germline V gene has CDR1 SNHLY and CDR2 FYNNEI. This CDR3 has 16 amino acids. Trimming took 2 bases from V and 3 from J, leaving 16 bases between them.

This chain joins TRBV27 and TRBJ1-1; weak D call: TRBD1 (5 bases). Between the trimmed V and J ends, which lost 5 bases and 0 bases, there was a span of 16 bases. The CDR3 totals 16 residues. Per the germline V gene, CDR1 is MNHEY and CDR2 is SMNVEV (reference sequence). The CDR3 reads CASSTPLRGLNTEAFF. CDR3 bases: TGTGCCAGCAGTACCCCCCTACGGGGACTGAACACTGAAGCTTTCTTT.

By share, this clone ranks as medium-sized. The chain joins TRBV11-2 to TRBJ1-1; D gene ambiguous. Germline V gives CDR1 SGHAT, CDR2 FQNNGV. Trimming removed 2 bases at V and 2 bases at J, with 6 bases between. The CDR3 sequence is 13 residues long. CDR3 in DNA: TGTGCCAGCAGCTTACCTGAAAACACTGAAGCTTTCTTT. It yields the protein CASSLPENTEAFF.

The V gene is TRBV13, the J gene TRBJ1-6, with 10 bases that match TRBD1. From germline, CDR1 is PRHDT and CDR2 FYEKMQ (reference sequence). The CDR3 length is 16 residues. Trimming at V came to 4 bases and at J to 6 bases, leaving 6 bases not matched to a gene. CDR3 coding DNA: TGTGCCAGCAGCTCCGACAGGGGGCCGAGTAATTCACCCCTCCACTTT. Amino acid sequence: CASSSDRGPSNSPLHF.

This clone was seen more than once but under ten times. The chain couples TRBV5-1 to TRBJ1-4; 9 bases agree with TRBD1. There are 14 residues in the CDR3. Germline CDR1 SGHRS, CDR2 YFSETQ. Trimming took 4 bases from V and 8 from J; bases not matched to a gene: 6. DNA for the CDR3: TGCGCCAGCAGCCTAGGGACAGGGAGCGAAAAACTGTTTTTT. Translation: CASSLGTGSEKLFF.

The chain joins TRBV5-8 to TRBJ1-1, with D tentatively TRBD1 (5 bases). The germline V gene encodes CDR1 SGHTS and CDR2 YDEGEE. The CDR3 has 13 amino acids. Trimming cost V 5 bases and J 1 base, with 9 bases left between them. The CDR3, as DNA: TGTGCCAGCAGAGCGAGGGGGAACACTGAAGCTTTCTTT. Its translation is CASRARGNTEAFF.

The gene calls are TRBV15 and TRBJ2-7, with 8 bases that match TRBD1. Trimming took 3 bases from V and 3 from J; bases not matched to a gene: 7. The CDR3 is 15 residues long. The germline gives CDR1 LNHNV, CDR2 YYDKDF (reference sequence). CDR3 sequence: CATSSPTGGYYEQYF. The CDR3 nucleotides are TGTGCCACCAGCAGCCCAACAGGGGGGTACTACGAGCAGTACTTC.

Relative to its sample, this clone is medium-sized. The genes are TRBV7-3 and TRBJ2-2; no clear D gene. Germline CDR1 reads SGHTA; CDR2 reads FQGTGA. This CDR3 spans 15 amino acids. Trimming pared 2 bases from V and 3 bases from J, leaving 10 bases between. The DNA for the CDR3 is TGTGCCAGCAGCTTAGCTCCCACGTACACCGGGGAGCTGTTTTTT. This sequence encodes CASSLAPTYTGELFF.

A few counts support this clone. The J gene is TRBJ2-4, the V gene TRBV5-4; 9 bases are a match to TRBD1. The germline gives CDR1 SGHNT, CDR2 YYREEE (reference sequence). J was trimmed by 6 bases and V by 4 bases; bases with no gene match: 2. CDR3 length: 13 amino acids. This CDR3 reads CASSGDRVNIQYF. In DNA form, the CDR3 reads TGTGCCAGCAGCGGGGACAGGGTAAACATTCAGTACTTC.

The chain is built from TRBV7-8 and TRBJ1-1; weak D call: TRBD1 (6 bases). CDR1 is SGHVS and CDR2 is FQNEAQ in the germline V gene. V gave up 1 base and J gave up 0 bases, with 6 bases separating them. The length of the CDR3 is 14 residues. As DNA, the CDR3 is TGTGCCAGCAGCTTAGGGACAGTGAACACTGAAGCTTTCTTT. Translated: CASSLGTVNTEAFF. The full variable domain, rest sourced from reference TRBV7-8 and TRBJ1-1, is GAGVSQSPRYKVAKRGQDVALRCDPISGHVSLFWYQQALGQGPEFLTYFQNEAQLDKSGLPSDRFFAERPEGSVSTLKIQRTQQEDSAVYLCASSLGTVNTEAFFGQGTRLTVV.

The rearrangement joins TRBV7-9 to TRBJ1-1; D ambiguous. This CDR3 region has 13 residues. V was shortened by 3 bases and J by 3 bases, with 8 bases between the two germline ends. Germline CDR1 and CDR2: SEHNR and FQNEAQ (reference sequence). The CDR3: CASSLAVDTEAFF. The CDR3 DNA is TGTGCCAGCAGCTTGGCAGTAGACACTGAAGCTTTCTTT.

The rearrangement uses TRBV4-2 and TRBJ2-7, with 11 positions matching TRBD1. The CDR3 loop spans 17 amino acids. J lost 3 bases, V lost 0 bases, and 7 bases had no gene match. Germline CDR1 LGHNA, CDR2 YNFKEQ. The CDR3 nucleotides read TGTGCCAGCAGCCAAGAAAATCCCGGGACAGGGGGCTACGAGCAGTACTTC. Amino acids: CASSQENPGTGGYEQYF.